This T cell receptor (beta chain) was captured by sequencing in a study of cytomegalovirus exposure and HLA in healthy donors. Notes on the study in general: Reports indicated that the classifier achieved high specificity and sensitivity in diagnosing cytomegalovirus status. Associated with cytomegalovirus, according to the listing, were around 160 TCR beta chains. Confirmation in vitro established that three CMV-associated chains were specific for CMV antigens.

Notes on this clone: What it recognizes is unknown.

Donors were drawn from the roughly 110-subject validation cohort, separate from the roughly 610-subject first cohort. V lost 5 bases, J lost 2 bases, and 20 bases stayed unmatched. This CDR3 has 19 residues. CDR1 and CDR2 (germline): SNHLY, FYNNEI. Produced via immunoSEQ multiplex PCR; TCRdb's table is partial and in-frame only. The sample holds roughly 200,000 clones, roughly 81% seen once. This sequence was found in a woman aged 30 to 39 in good health and CMV-seronegative. The sequenced material came from PBMCs. J is TRBJ1-1 and V is TRBV2; 7 bases map to TRBD1. CDR3 sequence: CASSPPGQKPLSQNTEAFF. CDR3 DNA sequence: TGTGCCAGCAGTCCTCCGGGACAGAAACCACTCTCTCAAAACACTGAAGCTTTCTTT.